The 2 T cell receptor beta chains below were found in one sample sequenced in a study of blood T cell repertoires in COVID-19. The method was immunoSEQ multiplex PCR; TCRdb's version includes in-frame clones alone and lacks a portion of them. The sample lists approximately 170,000 clones; around 83% were seen once. What was sequenced was peripheral blood. Source of these receptors: a woman in her 70s with COVID-19, enrolled during active disease.

The chain recombines TRBV24-1 with TRBJ2-2, with TRBD1 matching over 11 bases. Germline-derived CDR1 and CDR2 are KGHDR and SFDVKD. Trimming removed 2 bases from V and 7 bases from J; junction bases left unmatched: 5. CDR3 length: 16 residues. The CDR3 region has the DNA TGTGCCACCAGTGATTCCGGACAGGGGGCGATCGGGGAGCTGTTTTTT. Amino acid sequence: CATSDSGQGAIGELFF.

Only one count was recorded for this clone. The J gene is TRBJ1-6, the V gene TRBV9; TRBD1 matches 7 bases. Germline lookup yields CDR1 SGDLS and CDR2 YYNGEE. With 4 bases clipped from V and 10 bases from J, the junction kept 5 bases outside the gene matches. The CDR3 totals 13 residues. The CDR3 nucleotides read TGTGCCAGCAGCTTCAGACAGGGCTCACCCCTCCACTTT. It is translated as CASSFRQGSPLHF.